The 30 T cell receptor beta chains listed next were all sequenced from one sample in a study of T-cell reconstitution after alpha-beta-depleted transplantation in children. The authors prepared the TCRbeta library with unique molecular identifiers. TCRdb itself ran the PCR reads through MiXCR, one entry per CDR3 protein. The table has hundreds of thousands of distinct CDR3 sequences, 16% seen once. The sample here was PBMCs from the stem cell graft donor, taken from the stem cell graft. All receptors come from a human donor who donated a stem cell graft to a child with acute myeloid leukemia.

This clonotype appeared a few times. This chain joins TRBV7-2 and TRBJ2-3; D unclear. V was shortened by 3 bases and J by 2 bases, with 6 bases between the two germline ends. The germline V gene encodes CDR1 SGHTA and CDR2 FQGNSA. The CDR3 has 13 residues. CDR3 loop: CASSFDNTDTQYF. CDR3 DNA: TGTGCCAGCAGCTTCGACAACACAGATACGCAGTATTTT. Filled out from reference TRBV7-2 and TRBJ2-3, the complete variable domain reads GAGVSQSPSNKVTEKGKDVELRCDPISGHTALYWYRQSLGQGLEFLIYFQGNSAPDKSGLPSDRFSAERTGGSVSTLTIQRTQQEDSAVYLCASSFDNTDTQYFGPGTRLTVL.

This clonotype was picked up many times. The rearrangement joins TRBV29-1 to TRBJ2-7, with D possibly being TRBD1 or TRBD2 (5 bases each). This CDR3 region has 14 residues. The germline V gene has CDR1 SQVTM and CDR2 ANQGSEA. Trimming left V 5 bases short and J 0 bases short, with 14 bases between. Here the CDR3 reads CSVRQGAGSYEQYF. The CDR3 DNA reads TGCAGCGTTCGGCAGGGTGCGGGCTCCTACGAGCAGTACTTC.

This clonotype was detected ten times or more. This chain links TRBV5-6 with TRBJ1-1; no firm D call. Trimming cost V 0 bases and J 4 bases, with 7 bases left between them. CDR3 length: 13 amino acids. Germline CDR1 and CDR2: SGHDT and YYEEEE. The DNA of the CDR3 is TGTGCCAGCAGCTTGGCCTCGGTCACTGAAGCTTTCTTT. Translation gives CASSLASVTEAFF.

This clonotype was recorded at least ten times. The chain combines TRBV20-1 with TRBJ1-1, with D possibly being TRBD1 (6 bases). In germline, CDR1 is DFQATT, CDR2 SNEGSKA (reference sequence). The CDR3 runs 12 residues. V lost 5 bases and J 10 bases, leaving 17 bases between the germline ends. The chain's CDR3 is CSARTQGYLAFF. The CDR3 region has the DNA TGCAGTGCTCGAACACAGGGATATTTAGCTTTCTTT.

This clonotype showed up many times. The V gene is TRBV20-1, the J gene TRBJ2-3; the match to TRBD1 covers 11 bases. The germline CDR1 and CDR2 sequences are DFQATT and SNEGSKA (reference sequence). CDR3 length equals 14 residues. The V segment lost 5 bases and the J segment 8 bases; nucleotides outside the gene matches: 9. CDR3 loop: CSAPRGQGDGTQYF. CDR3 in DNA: TGCAGTGCTCCCCGGGGACAGGGGGATGGTACGCAGTATTTT.

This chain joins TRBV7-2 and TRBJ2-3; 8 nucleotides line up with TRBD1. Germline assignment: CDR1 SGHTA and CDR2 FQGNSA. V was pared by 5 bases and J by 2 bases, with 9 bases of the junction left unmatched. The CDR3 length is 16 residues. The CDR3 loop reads CASSPPGQGFTDTQYF. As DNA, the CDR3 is TGTGCCAGCAGCCCCCCTGGACAGGGTTTCACAGATACGCAGTATTTT.

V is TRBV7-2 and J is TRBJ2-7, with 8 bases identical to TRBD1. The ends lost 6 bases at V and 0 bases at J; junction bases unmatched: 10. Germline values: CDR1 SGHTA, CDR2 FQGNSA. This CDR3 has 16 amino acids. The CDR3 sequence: CASSYVSGQASYEQYF. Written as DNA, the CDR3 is TGTGCCAGCAGTTACGTTTCGGGACAGGCCTCCTACGAGCAGTACTTC.

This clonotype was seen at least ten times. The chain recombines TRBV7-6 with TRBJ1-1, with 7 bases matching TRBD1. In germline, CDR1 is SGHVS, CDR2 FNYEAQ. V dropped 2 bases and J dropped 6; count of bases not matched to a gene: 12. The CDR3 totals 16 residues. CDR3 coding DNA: TGTGCCAGCAGCTTACTGCCTAGGACAGGCGCACCTGAAGCTTTCTTT. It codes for CASSLLPRTGAPEAFF.

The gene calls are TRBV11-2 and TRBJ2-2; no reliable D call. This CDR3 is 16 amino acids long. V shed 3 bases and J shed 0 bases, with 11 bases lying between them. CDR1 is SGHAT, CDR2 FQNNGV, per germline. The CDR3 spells CASSFEVRSNTGELFF. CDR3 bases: TGTGCCAGCAGCTTCGAAGTCAGGTCGAACACCGGGGAGCTGTTTTTT. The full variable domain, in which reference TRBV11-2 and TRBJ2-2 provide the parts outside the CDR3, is EAGVAQSPRYKIIEKRQSVAFWCNPISGHATLYWYQQILGQGPKLLIQFQNNGVVDDSQLPKDRFSAERLKGVDSTLKIQPAKLEDSAVYLCASSFEVRSNTGELFFGEGSRLTVL.

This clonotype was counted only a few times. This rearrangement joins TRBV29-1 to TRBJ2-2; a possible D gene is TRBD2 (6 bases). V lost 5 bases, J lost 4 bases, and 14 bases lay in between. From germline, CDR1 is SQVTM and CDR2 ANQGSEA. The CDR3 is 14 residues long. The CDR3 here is CSVKTRRATGELFF. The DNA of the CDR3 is TGCAGCGTTAAGACCAGGAGGGCCACCGGGGAGCTGTTTTTT.

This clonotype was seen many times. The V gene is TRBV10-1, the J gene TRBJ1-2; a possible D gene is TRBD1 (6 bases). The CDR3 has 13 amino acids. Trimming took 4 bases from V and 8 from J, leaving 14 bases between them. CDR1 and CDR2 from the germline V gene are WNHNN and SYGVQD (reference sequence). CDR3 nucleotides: TGCGCCAGCAGTGCCTTGGGGGCACGGGGCTACACCTTC. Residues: CASSALGARGYTF.

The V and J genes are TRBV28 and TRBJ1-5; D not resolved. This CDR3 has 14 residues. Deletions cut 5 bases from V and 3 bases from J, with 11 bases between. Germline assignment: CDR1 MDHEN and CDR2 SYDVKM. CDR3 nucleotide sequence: TGTGCCAGCAGTCCCCGGTTGATCAATCAGCCCCAGCATTTT. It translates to CASSPRLINQPQHF.

The CDR3 DNA reads as TGCGCCAGCAGCTCGGGACTAGCGGAGGTGTCCTACGAGCAGTACGTC. Its translation is CASSSGLAEVSYEQYV. The chain recombines TRBV5-1 with TRBJ2-7, with TRBD2 identical over 11 bases. CDR1 and CDR2 (germline): SGHRS, YFSETQ. With V trimmed by 3 bases and J by 1 base, 6 bases remained unmatched. This CDR3 spans 16 amino acids.

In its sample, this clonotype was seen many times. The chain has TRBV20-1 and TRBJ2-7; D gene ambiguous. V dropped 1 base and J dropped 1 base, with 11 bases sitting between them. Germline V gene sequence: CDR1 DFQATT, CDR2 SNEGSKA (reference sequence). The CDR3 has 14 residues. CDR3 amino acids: CSARGVASSYEQYF. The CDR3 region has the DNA TGCAGTGCTAGAGGGGTGGCCTCTTCCTACGAGCAGTACTTC.

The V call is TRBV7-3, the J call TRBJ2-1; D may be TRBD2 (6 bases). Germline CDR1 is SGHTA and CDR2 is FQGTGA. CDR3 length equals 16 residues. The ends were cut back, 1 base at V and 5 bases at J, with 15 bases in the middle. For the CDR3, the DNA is TGTGCCAGCAGCTTAAGAATTGGGAGCGGGCACAATGAGCAGTTCTTC. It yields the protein CASSLRIGSGHNEQFF.

CDR3 nucleotides: TGTGCCAGCAGTGAGGCTAGCCTTAGCACAGATACGCAGTATTTT. It specifies CASSEASLSTDTQYF. This rearrangement joins TRBV6-1 to TRBJ2-3; TRBD2 is a possible D gene (5 bases). The CDR3 contains 15 residues. Trimming took 3 bases from V and 0 from J, leaving 10 bases between them. CDR1 and CDR2 from the germline V gene are MNHNS and SASEGT.

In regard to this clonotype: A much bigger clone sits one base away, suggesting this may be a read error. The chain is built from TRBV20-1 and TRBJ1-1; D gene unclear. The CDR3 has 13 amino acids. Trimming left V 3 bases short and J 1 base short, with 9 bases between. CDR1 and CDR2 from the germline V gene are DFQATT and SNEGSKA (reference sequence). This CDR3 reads CSARMGRNTEAFF. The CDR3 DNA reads TGCAGTGCTAGGATGGGGAGGAACACTGAAGCTTTCTTT.

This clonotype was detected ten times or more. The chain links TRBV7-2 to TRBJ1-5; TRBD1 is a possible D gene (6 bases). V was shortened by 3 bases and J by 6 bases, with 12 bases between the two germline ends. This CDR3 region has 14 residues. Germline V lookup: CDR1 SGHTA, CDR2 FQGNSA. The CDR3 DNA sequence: TGTGCCAGCAGCTTCAGGGGCGTCGGTCAGCCCCAGCATTTT. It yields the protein CASSFRGVGQPQHF.

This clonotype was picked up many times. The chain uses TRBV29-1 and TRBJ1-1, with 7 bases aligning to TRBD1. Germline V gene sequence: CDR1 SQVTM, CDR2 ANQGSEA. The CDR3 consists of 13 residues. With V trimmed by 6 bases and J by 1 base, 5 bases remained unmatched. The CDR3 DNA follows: TGCAGCGTGGACCGGACAGGGAACACTGAAGCTTTCTTT. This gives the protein CSVDRTGNTEAFF.

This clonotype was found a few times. The CDR3: CASSFTSARSSYNEQFF. The CDR3 DNA sequence: TGTGCCAGCAGCTTTACATCGGCGAGATCTTCCTACAATGAGCAGTTCTTC. The chain couples TRBV5-5 to TRBJ2-1; D gene uncertain. The germline V gene has CDR1 SGHKS and CDR2 YYEKEE (reference sequence). The CDR3 consists of 17 residues. The V end lost 2 bases, the J end lost 1 base, and 16 bases lay between the germline ends.

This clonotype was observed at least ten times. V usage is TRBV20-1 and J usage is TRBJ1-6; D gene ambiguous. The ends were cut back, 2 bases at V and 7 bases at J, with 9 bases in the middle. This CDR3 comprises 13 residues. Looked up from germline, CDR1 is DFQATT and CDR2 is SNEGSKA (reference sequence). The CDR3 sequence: CSARPSVNSPLHF. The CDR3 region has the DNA TGCAGTGCTAGACCTTCAGTAAATTCACCCCTCCACTTT.

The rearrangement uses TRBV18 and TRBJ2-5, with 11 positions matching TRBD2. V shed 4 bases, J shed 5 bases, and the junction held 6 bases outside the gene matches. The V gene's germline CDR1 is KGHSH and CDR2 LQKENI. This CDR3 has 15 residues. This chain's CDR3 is CASSLSTSGVETQYF. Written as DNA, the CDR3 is TGTGCCAGCTCACTATCGACTAGCGGGGTGGAGACCCAGTACTTC.

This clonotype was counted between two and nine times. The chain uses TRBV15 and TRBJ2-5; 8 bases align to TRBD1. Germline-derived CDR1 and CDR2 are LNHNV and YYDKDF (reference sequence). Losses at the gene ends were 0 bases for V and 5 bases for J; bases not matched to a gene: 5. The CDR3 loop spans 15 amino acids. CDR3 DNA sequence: TGTGCCACCAGCAGAGATCCCACAGGGGGGGAGACCCAGTACTTC. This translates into CATSRDPTGGETQYF.

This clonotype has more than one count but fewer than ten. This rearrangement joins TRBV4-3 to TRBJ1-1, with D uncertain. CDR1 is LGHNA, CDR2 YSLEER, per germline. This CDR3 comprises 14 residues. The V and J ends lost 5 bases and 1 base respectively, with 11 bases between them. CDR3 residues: CASSEGKENTEAFF. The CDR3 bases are TGCGCCAGCAGCGAAGGGAAGGAGAACACTGAAGCTTTCTTT.

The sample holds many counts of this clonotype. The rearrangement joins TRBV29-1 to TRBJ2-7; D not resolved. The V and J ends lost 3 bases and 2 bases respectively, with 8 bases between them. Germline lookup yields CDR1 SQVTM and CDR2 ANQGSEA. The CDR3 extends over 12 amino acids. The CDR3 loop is CSVEHSTYEQYF. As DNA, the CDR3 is TGCAGCGTTGAGCACAGTACCTACGAGCAGTACTTC.

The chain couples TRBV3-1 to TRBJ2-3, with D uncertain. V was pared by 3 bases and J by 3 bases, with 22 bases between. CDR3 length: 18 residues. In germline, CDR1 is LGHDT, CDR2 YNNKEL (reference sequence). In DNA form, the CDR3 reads TGTGCCAGCAGCCATCAGCCTCCGGAGTTGCGGTTAACAGATACGCAGTATTTT. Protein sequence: CASSHQPPELRLTDTQYF.

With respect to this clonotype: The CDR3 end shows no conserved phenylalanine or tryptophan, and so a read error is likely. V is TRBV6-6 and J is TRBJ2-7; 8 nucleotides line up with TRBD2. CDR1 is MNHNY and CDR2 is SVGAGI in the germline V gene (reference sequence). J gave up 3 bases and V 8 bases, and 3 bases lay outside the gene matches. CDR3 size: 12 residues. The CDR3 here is CASQRENYEQYS. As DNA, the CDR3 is TGTGCCAGCCAGCGGGAGAACTACGAGCAGTACTCC.

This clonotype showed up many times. The CDR3 DNA reads as TGCAGTGCTAGAGATTTTCAGCTTTCAAGCAATGAGCAGTTCTTC. Residues: CSARDFQLSSNEQFF. The chain employs TRBV20-1 and TRBJ2-1, with unresolved D. Germline CDR1 is DFQATT and CDR2 is SNEGSKA (reference sequence). V was shortened by 0 bases and J by 6 bases, with 15 bases between the two germline ends. The CDR3 runs 15 residues.

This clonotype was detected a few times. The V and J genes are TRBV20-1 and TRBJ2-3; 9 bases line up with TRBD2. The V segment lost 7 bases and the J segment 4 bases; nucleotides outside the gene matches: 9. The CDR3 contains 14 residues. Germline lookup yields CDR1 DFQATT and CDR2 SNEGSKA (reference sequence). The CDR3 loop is CSEKGRGGADTQYF. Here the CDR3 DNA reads TGCAGTGAAAAGGGGCGGGGGGGCGCAGATACGCAGTATTTT.

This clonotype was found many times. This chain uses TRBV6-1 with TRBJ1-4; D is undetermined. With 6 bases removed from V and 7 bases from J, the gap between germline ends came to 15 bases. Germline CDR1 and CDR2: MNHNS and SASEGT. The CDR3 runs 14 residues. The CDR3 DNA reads TGTGCCAGCAGCCCCTCGATAGGGATTGAAAAACTGTTTTTT. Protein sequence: CASSPSIGIEKLFF.